This section outlines one T cell receptor beta chain sequence together with its context. Its antigen remains unknown. Only in-frame clones appear in the TCRdb table, and some are missing; sequencing was by immunoSEQ multiplex PCR. The profile shows about 68,000 clones, around 82% of them singletons. This entry is derived from a study of a mutant IDH1 vaccine in newly diagnosed glioma. Time point noted: week 35, safety follow-up. With topical imiquimod, each dose of the vaccine consisted of 300 ug of mutant IDH1 20-mer peptide. Germline loops: CDR1 SGHRS, CDR2 YFSETQ. The J segment lost 0 bases and the V segment lost 2 bases, leaving 2 bases of the junction unmatched. CDR3 length: 15 residues.

This clonotype was sampled from a man between 18 and 29 years old with glioma. The sequencing used PBMCs, collected from a glioma patient whose treatment included an IDH1 peptide vaccine. The chain has TRBV5-1 and TRBJ2-3, with 8 bases matching TRBD2. In DNA form, the CDR3 reads TGCGCCAGCAGCTTCGGGGGGGCGAGCACAGATACGCAGTATTTT. As protein: CASSFGGASTDTQYF.